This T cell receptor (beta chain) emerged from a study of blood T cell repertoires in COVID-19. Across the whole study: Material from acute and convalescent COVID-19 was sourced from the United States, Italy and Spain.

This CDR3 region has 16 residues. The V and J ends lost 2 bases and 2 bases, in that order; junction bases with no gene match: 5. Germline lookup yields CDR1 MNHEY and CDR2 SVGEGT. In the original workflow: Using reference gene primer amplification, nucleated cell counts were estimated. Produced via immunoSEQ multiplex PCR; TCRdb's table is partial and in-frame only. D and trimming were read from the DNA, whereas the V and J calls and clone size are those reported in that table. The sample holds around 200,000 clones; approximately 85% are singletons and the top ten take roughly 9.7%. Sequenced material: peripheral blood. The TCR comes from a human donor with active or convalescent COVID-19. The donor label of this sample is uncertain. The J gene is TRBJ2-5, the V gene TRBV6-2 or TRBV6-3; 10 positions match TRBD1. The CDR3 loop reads CASSYTWTGGQETQYF. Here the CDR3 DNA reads TGTGCCAGCAGTTACACATGGACAGGGGGACAAGAGACCCAGTACTTC.